The entry that follows covers one T cell receptor (beta chain) sequence. Its antigen remains unidentified. The sample originates from a study of cytomegalovirus exposure and HLA in healthy donors. About the research overall: As released early, the data held 80 million to 90 million unique TCRs from HLA-typed donors. Assignment to the Caucasian-associated ancestry cluster applied to around 80% of the approximately 360 genotyped donors. Study observations and caveats: Several top significant clusters appeared, in a later analysis, to be linked to common viral pathogens.

Both 60 Vbeta primers and 13 Jbeta primers went into the PCR. Repertoires were generated with immunoSEQ multiplex PCR, while TCRdb's copy carries only in-frame clones and drops some. The repertoire holds 120,000 to 150,000 clones, approximately 79% seen once, with less than 3.5% in the top ten. The CDR3 totals 16 residues. With 2 bases clipped from V and 5 bases from J, the junction kept 13 bases outside the gene matches. Germline V gives CDR1 SGDLS, CDR2 YYNGEE. The sequenced material came from PBMCs. This TCR came from a woman aged 30 to 39 in good health and CMV-seronegative. The chain combines TRBV9 with TRBJ2-7, with TRBD1 matching 7 bases. The CDR3 here is CASSVAPGQFNHEQYF. Written as DNA, the CDR3 is TGTGCCAGCAGCGTCGCCCCGGGACAGTTCAACCACGAGCAGTACTTC.